One and the same sample provided the 20 T cell receptor beta chains below, sequenced in a study of cytomegalovirus exposure and HLA in healthy donors. Primers: 60 Vbeta forward and 13 Jbeta reverse. The repertoire was sequenced with immunoSEQ multiplex PCR; TCRdb's copy has only in-frame clones and lacks some. The table has about 98,000 clones, 81% seen once. Sequencing was carried out using PBMCs. The receptors shown here come from a man aged 40-49 years in good health and CMV-seronegative.

The sample holds a few counts of this clone. The chain carries TRBV7-6 and TRBJ1-4; 7 bases line up with TRBD1. The CDR3 loop spans 16 amino acids. Germline assignment: CDR1 SGHVS and CDR2 FNYEAQ. V trimming: 3 bases; J trimming: 1 base; junction bases outside the gene matches: 5. The CDR3, as DNA: TGTGCCAGCAGCTTGACAGGGCGGGGAACTAATGAAAAACTGTTTTTT. Its translation is CASSLTGRGTNEKLFF.

The chain uses TRBV5-4 and TRBJ2-3; 11 bases match TRBD1. From germline, CDR1 is SGHNT and CDR2 YYREEE (reference sequence). The CDR3 covers 16 residues. The V and J ends lost 1 base and 4 bases, in that order; junction bases with no gene match: 5. DNA of the CDR3: TGTGCCAGCAGCTTGCCGGGACAGGGGGTCGCAGATACGCAGTATTTT. It specifies CASSLPGQGVADTQYF.

This chain connects TRBV5-1 to TRBJ1-1; TRBD1 matches at 10 bases. Looked up from germline, CDR1 is SGHRS and CDR2 is YFSETQ. The V and J ends lost 4 bases and 1 base, in that order; junction bases with no gene match: 1. This CDR3 is built from 14 residues. As DNA, the CDR3 is TGCGCCAGCAGCGGGACAGGGGAGAACACTGAAGCTTTCTTT. This gives the protein CASSGTGENTEAFF. The complete variable domain, with remaining parts taken from reference TRBV5-1 and TRBJ1-1, reads KAGVTQTPRYLIKTRGQQVTLSCSPISGHRSVSWYQQTPGQGLQFLFEYFSETQRNKGNFPGRFSGRQFSNSRSEMNVSTLELGDSALYLCASSGTGENTEAFFGQGTRLTVV.

V and J are TRBV19 and TRBJ2-2, with D perhaps TRBD1 (5 bases). Trimming took off 2 bases at V and 2 bases at J, with 6 bases between the two ends. The CDR3 sequence is 14 residues long. Germline V gene data show CDR1 as LNHDA and CDR2 as SQIVND (reference sequence). This CDR3 is CASSIRGNTGELFF. CDR3 nucleotide sequence: TGTGCCAGTAGTATAAGGGGAAACACCGGGGAGCTGTTTTTT.

The chain uses TRBV2 and TRBJ1-1, with D uncertain. The V end lost 5 bases, the J end lost 1 base, and 8 bases lay between the germline ends. The V gene's germline CDR1 is SNHLY and CDR2 FYNNEI. The CDR3 totals 13 residues. CDR3 residues: CASSFQANTEAFF. The DNA of the CDR3 is TGTGCCAGCAGTTTCCAGGCGAACACTGAAGCTTTCTTT. The full variable domain, its missing parts supplied by reference TRBV2 and TRBJ1-1, is EPEVTQTPSHQVTQMGQEVILRCVPISNHLYFYWYRQILGQKVEFLVSFYNNEISEKSEIFDDQFSVERPDGSNFTLKIRSTKLEDSAMYFCASSFQANTEAFFGQGTRLTVV.

Of note for this clone: Sequence at one end of the junction differs from germline and may be a read error. The chain recombines TRBV27 with TRBJ2-7; D not resolved. The CDR3 covers 14 residues. The germline V gene encodes CDR1 MNHEY and CDR2 SMNVEV (reference sequence). The CDR3 DNA is TGTGCCAGCAGTAGTTCGTCCTACTCCTCCGAGCAGTACTTC. Its protein product is CASSSSSYSSEQYF.

The genes are TRBV2 and TRBJ2-7; possible D gene TRBD1, 6 bases. V was pared by 6 bases and J by 6 bases, with 12 bases between. Germline V gene data show CDR1 as SNHLY and CDR2 as FYNNEI. The CDR3 totals 12 residues. The CDR3 reads CASRKQGREQYF. CDR3 sequence (DNA): TGTGCCAGCAGGAAACAGGGTCGCGAGCAGTACTTC.

V and J are TRBV7-2 and TRBJ2-1; 13 nucleotides match TRBD2. Losses at the gene ends were 5 bases for V and 4 bases for J; bases not matched to a gene: 8. The CDR3 loop spans 17 amino acids. Germline V gives CDR1 SGHTA, CDR2 FQGNSA. CDR3 nucleotide sequence: TGTGCCAGCAGCAAGACTAGCGGGGGGCCCCTATACAATGAGCAGTTCTTC. Its protein product is CASSKTSGGPLYNEQFF. The variable domain in full, with the rest retrieved from reference TRBV7-2 and TRBJ2-1, is GAGVSQSPSNKVTEKGKDVELRCDPISGHTALYWYRQSLGQGLEFLIYFQGNSAPDKSGLPSDRFSAERTGGSVSTLTIQRTQQEDSAVYLCASSKTSGGPLYNEQFFGPGTRLTVL.

CDR3 amino acids: CAWRDKGQNNQPQHF. The CDR3 nucleotides read TGTGCCTGGAGGGATAAGGGACAGAACAATCAGCCCCAGCATTTT. The chain links TRBV30 to TRBJ1-5; 7 positions match TRBD1. Trimming at V came to 3 bases and at J to 3 bases, leaving 8 bases not matched to a gene. The germline V gene has CDR1 GTSNPN and CDR2 SVGIG (reference sequence). The length of the CDR3 is 15 residues.

The rearrangement links TRBV18 to TRBJ2-7, with 9 positions matching TRBD2. With V trimmed by 5 bases and J by 1 base, 3 bases remained unmatched. CDR3 length: 14 amino acids. Germline V gene sequence: CDR1 KGHSH, CDR2 LQKENI. The CDR3 loop reads CASSSSGTSYEQYF. CDR3 nucleotide sequence: TGTGCCAGCTCATCTAGCGGGACATCCTACGAGCAGTACTTC.

This clone was recorded only once. The chain employs TRBV7-9 and TRBJ2-1, with D possibly matching TRBD1 (6 bases). Germline values: CDR1 SEHNR, CDR2 FQNEAQ (reference sequence). The CDR3 is 14 amino acids. Trimming shortened V by 8 bases and J by 2 bases, and 13 bases separated the two germline ends. CDR3 sequence (DNA): TGTGCCAGCTTAGGACAGCAGGCCTACAATGAGCAGTTCTTC. Translated: CASLGQQAYNEQFF.

The V gene is TRBV15, the J gene TRBJ2-7, with D perhaps matching TRBD2 (7 bases). V dropped 4 bases and J dropped 6 bases, with 16 bases sitting between them. From germline, CDR1 is LNHNV and CDR2 YYDKDF (reference sequence). CDR3 length: 14 residues. The CDR3 nucleotides are TGTGCCACCAGCACCTTAGGGGGGGCGCGCGAGCAGTACTTC. It encodes CATSTLGGAREQYF.

The chain has TRBV6-5 and TRBJ1-2; D uncertain. V was trimmed by 5 bases and J by 5 bases, leaving 18 bases between them. The CDR3 extends over 15 amino acids. Germline loops: CDR1 MNHEY, CDR2 SVGAGI. CDR3 amino acids: CASSRTGGGLYGYTF. The CDR3 nucleotides read TGTGCCAGCAGTCGAACTGGAGGAGGTCTTTATGGCTACACCTTC.

The rearrangement uses TRBV20-1 and TRBJ2-7; D is uncertain. The CDR3 extends over 10 amino acids. V shed 5 bases and J shed 6 bases, with 8 bases lying between them. The germline gives CDR1 DFQATT, CDR2 SNEGSKA (reference sequence). In nucleotides, the CDR3 is TGCAGTGCTTTGACGGGCGAGCAGTACTTC. Translating it yields CSALTGEQYF.

Here the CDR3 DNA reads TGTGCCAGCTCACCCCACAGGGGAGGTGAAAAACTGTTTTTT. Translating gives CASSPHRGGEKLFF. The chain uses TRBV18 and TRBJ1-4; TRBD1 aligns across 7 bases. The CDR3 is 14 amino acids. Germline V gene lookup returns CDR1 KGHSH and CDR2 LQKENI. J was trimmed by 7 bases and V by 3 bases; bases with no gene match: 5. The variable domain in full, completed from reference TRBV18 and TRBJ1-4, reads NAGVMQNPRHLVRRRGQEARLRCSPMKGHSHVYWYRQLPEEGLKFMVYLQKENIIDESGMPKERFSAEFPKEGPSILRIQQVVRGDSAAYFCASSPHRGGEKLFFGSGTQLSVL.

This sequence joins TRBV2 and TRBJ2-5; 7 nucleotides align to TRBD2. V lost 2 bases to trimming and J lost 5 bases; unmatched junction nucleotides: 2. The CDR3 has 13 amino acids. Germline-derived CDR1 and CDR2 are SNHLY and FYNNEI. The CDR3 DNA follows: TGTGCCAGCAGTGAACACGGGGGGGAGACCCAGTACTTC. Amino acid sequence: CASSEHGGETQYF.

V usage is TRBV7-2 and J usage is TRBJ2-7; D is ambiguous. Per the germline V gene, CDR1 is SGHTA and CDR2 is FQGNSA. Between the trimmed V and J ends, which lost 4 bases and 1 base, there was a span of 11 bases. The CDR3 sequence is 14 residues long. CDR3 bases: TGTGCCAGCAGCTCGAGTACTGGTTCCTACGAGCAGTACTTC. This gives the protein CASSSSTGSYEQYF.

The chain combines TRBV2 with TRBJ2-1; 12 nucleotides match TRBD1. V shed 6 bases, J shed 3 bases, and the junction held 6 bases outside the gene matches. CDR1 is SNHLY, CDR2 FYNNEI, per germline. The CDR3 length is 16 residues. The CDR3 region is CASRGTGGAIYNEQFF. CDR3 nucleotide sequence: TGTGCCAGCAGGGGGACAGGGGGCGCCATCTACAATGAGCAGTTCTTC.

V usage is TRBV5-1 and J usage is TRBJ2-2; D is ambiguous. The V and J ends lost 1 base and 4 bases respectively, with 5 bases between them. Looked up from germline, CDR1 is SGHRS and CDR2 is YFSETQ. CDR3 length: 13 amino acids. The CDR3 reads CASSLISTGELFF. The CDR3, as DNA: TGCGCCAGCAGCTTGATCTCCACCGGGGAGCTGTTTTTT.

The V gene is TRBV4-3, the J gene TRBJ1-3, with a tentative D call TRBD1 (5 bases). Germline V gives CDR1 LGHNA, CDR2 YSLEER. V was clipped by 0 bases and J by 2 bases, with 14 bases between them. The CDR3 is made up of 17 amino acids. CDR3 in amino acids: CASSQDRGTVTGNTIYF. The CDR3 nucleotides are TGCGCCAGCAGCCAAGATAGGGGAACGGTTACTGGAAACACCATATATTTT.